This TCR beta chain was identified during a study of cytomegalovirus exposure and HLA in healthy donors. Points from the study as a whole: Later on, an analysis tied approximately 15,000 TCR beta sequences to HLA alleles at 0.05 false discovery rate. The study recorded 164 TCR beta chains that were cytomegalovirus-associated.

With regard to this clone: The antigen is undetermined.

In the PCR, 60 Vbeta and 13 Jbeta primers were used. Sequencing was performed with immunoSEQ multiplex PCR; in TCRdb, only in-frame clones are kept and a portion is missing. The table includes tens of thousands of clones, about 66% detected once. This CDR3 is built from 13 residues. Trimming shortened V by 2 bases and J by 5 bases, and 10 bases separated the two germline ends. The germline V gene encodes CDR1 SGDLS and CDR2 YYNGEE. This TCR was sampled from a boy between 10 and 17 years old in good health and CMV-seropositive. The chain is built from TRBV9 and TRBJ2-5, with a weak D call TRBD2 (7 bases). Material: PBMCs. In DNA form, the CDR3 reads TGTGCCAGCAGCGTCGGGGGGCGGGAGACCCAGTACTTC. This encodes CASSVGGRETQYF.